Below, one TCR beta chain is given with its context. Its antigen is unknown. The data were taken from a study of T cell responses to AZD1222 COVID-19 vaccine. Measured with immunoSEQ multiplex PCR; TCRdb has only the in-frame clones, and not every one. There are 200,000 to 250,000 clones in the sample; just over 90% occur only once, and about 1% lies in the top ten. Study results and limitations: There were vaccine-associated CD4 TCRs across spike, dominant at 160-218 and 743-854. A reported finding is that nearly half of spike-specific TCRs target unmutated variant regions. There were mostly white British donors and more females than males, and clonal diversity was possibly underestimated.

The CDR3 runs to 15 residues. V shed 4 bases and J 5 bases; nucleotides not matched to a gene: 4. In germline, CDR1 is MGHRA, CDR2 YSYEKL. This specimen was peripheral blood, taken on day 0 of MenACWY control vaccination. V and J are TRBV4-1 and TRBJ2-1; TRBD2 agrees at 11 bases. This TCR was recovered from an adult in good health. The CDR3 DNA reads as TGCGCCAGCAGCCTTCGACTAGCGGGGAACAATGAGCAGTTCTTC. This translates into CASSLRLAGNNEQFF.